A single sample is the source of the 28 T cell receptor beta chains below, sequenced in a study of OX40 agonist ivuxolimab in advanced cancers. Produced via immunoSEQ multiplex PCR; TCRdb's table is partial and in-frame only. The sample lists about 78,000 clones, around 80% occurring once. Sequencing used CD4+ or CD8+ T cells sorted from blood, obtained in a trial of the OX40 agonist ivuxolimab. These receptors were taken from an adult with an advanced solid tumor such as melanoma, head and neck, liver or kidney cancer.

The V call is TRBV11-2, the J call TRBJ2-2; D possibly corresponds to TRBD1 (5 bases). Germline V gives CDR1 SGHAT, CDR2 FQNNGV. The V gene lost 2 bases and the J gene lost 2 bases, with 9 bases spanning the gap. The CDR3 contains 15 residues. As DNA, the CDR3 is TGTGCCAGCAGCTTACGGCAGGGCAACACCGGGGAGCTGTTTTTT. Translating gives CASSLRQGNTGELFF.

The CDR3 protein is CASSLKSGGNYEQYF. CDR3 nucleotides: TGCGCCAGCAGCTTGAAGAGCGGAGGGAACTACGAGCAGTACTTC. The rearrangement joins TRBV5-1 to TRBJ2-7, with a possible D match to TRBD2 (6 bases). The CDR3 is made up of 15 amino acids. The germline CDR1 and CDR2 sequences are SGHRS and YFSETQ. With 1 base removed from V and 3 bases from J, the gap between germline ends came to 14 bases.

V is TRBV30 and J is TRBJ1-6, with no clear D. V was cut by 6 bases and J by 9 bases, with 3 bases left in between. Germline V gene sequence: CDR1 GTSNPN, CDR2 SVGIG (reference sequence). The CDR3 is 9 amino acids. The CDR3 is CACCSPLHF. The DNA for the CDR3 is TGTGCCTGTTGTTCACCCCTCCACTTT.

J is TRBJ1-1 and V is TRBV5-1; the match to TRBD1 covers 7 bases. The CDR3 consists of 16 residues. Germline V gene data show CDR1 as SGHRS and CDR2 as YFSETQ. J lost 0 bases, V lost 2 bases, and 7 bases had no gene match. The CDR3 loop reads CASSFGRGAMNTEAFF. The CDR3 nucleotides read TGCGCCAGCAGCTTCGGCAGGGGGGCCATGAACACTGAAGCTTTCTTT.

This chain connects TRBV7-8 to TRBJ1-5; possible D gene TRBD1, 5 bases. Trimming removed 5 bases at V and 5 bases at J, with 25 bases between. The CDR3 loop spans 18 amino acids. Germline V CDR1 and CDR2: SGHVS, FQNEAQ. The CDR3 DNA follows: TGTGCCAGCAGCCCGGGAGGCAGGGTTCAGGTTTTCTATCAGCCCCAGCATTTT. Encoded protein: CASSPGGRVQVFYQPQHF. Full variable domain (remainder filled in from reference TRBV7-8 and TRBJ1-5): GAGVSQSPRYKVAKRGQDVALRCDPISGHVSLFWYQQALGQGPEFLTYFQNEAQLDKSGLPSDRFFAERPEGSVSTLKIQRTQQEDSAVYLCASSPGGRVQVFYQPQHFGDGTRLSIL.

The J gene is TRBJ2-3, the V gene TRBV7-6; D is undetermined. Looked up from germline, CDR1 is SGHVS and CDR2 is FNYEAQ. The ends were cut back, 5 bases at V and 0 bases at J, with 12 bases in the middle. The CDR3 spans 15 residues. The CDR3 reads CASSPRRASTDTQYF. The CDR3 region has the DNA TGTGCCAGCAGCCCCCGACGAGCTAGCACAGATACGCAGTATTTT.

The V gene is TRBV11-2, the J gene TRBJ2-5; maybe TRBD1 (6 bases). CDR1 and CDR2 from the germline V gene are SGHAT and FQNNGV. The CDR3 has 18 amino acids. V was shortened by 2 bases and J by 5 bases, with 24 bases between the two germline ends. The CDR3 region is CASSLKAATGSLRETQYF. In DNA, the CDR3 is TGTGCCAGCAGCTTAAAGGCTGCCACAGGGTCCCTAAGGGAGACCCAGTACTTC.

The chain employs TRBV6-6 and TRBJ1-4; no clear D gene. This CDR3 has 12 residues. Deletions cut 2 bases from V and 10 bases from J, with 8 bases between. Germline values: CDR1 MNHNY, CDR2 SVGAGI (reference sequence). CDR3 bases: TGTGCCAGCAGTTACATCCCCGCAAAACTGTTTTTT. Translated, it gives CASSYIPAKLFF.

The chain carries TRBV18 and TRBJ2-3; 10 positions match TRBD2. The CDR3 length is 17 residues. Per germline, CDR1 KGHSH and CDR2 LQKENI. J gave up 3 bases and V 0 bases, and 6 bases lay outside the gene matches. The CDR3 DNA reads as TGTGCCAGCTCACCACCGGGTAGCGGGAGGCGGACAGATACGCAGTATTTT. This codes for CASSPPGSGRRTDTQYF.

This chain links TRBV5-5 with TRBJ2-7; the match to TRBD1 covers 7 bases. The ends lost 3 bases at V and 7 bases at J; junction bases unmatched: 13. Germline-derived CDR1 and CDR2 are SGHKS and YYEKEE (reference sequence). This CDR3 region has 15 residues. The CDR3 reads CASSSLQQGMKEQYV. CDR3 nucleotide sequence: TGTGCCAGCAGCTCGCTCCAACAGGGGATGAAGGAGCAGTACGTC.

The V and J genes are TRBV7-9 and TRBJ2-5, with D maybe TRBD2 (6 bases). Per germline, CDR1 SEHNR and CDR2 FQNEAQ (reference sequence). CDR3 size: 13 residues. Trimming left V 4 bases short and J 5 bases short, with 11 bases between. The CDR3 sequence is CASSSRGEETQYF. For the CDR3, the DNA is TGTGCCAGCAGCTCGCGCGGGGAGGAGACCCAGTACTTC.

The chain employs TRBV19 and TRBJ1-2; the D is unclear. From germline, CDR1 is LNHDA and CDR2 SQIVND (reference sequence). The CDR3 length is 13 residues. The ends were cut back, 3 bases at V and 1 base at J, with 6 bases in the middle. This chain's CDR3 is CASSISINYGYTF. CDR3 nucleotide sequence: TGTGCCAGTAGTATTAGCATTAACTATGGCTACACCTTC. Full variable domain (missing parts from reference TRBV19 and TRBJ1-2): DGGITQSPKYLFRKEGQNVTLSCEQNLNHDAMYWYRQDPGQGLRLIYYSQIVNDFQKGDIAEGYSVSREKKESFPLTVTSAQKNPTAFYLCASSISINYGYTFGSGTRLTVV.

J is TRBJ1-5 and V is TRBV2; unclear D gene. The germline CDR1 and CDR2 sequences are SNHLY and FYNNEI. The CDR3 runs 13 residues. The V end lost 0 bases, the J end lost 7 bases, and 7 bases lay between the germline ends. CDR3 coding DNA: TGTGCCAGCAGTGAAGCGCAACGCCAGCCCCAGCATTTT. It codes for CASSEAQRQPQHF. The full variable domain, rest sourced from reference TRBV2 and TRBJ1-5, is EPEVTQTPSHQVTQMGQEVILRCVPISNHLYFYWYRQILGQKVEFLVSFYNNEISEKSEIFDDQFSVERPDGSNFTLKIRSTKLEDSAMYFCASSEAQRQPQHFGDGTRLSIL.

The chain recombines TRBV11-3 with TRBJ2-1, with 8 bases lining up with TRBD2. Per the germline V gene, CDR1 is SGHNT and CDR2 is YENEEA. CDR3 length: 15 residues. The V segment lost 3 bases and the J segment 5 bases; nucleotides outside the gene matches: 6. The CDR3 nucleotides read TGTGCCAGCAGCTTTAGCGGGAAGGGCGACAATGAGCAGTTCTTC. This codes for CASSFSGKGDNEQFF.

The chain employs TRBV7-9 and TRBJ1-3, with D perhaps matching TRBD1 (6 bases). Germline CDR1 and CDR2: SEHNR and FQNEAQ (reference sequence). The CDR3 has 14 residues. V lost 5 bases and J 3 bases, leaving 11 bases between the germline ends. CDR3 amino acids: CASSAPGVGNTIYF. CDR3 nucleotides: TGTGCCAGCAGCGCCCCAGGGGTTGGAAACACCATATATTTT.

This chain joins TRBV19 and TRBJ1-1, with D maybe TRBD1 (5 bases). The germline V gene encodes CDR1 LNHDA and CDR2 SQIVND (reference sequence). The CDR3 is made up of 15 amino acids. The V end lost 7 bases, the J end lost 0 bases, and 15 bases lay between the germline ends. For the CDR3, the DNA is TGTGCCAGTACTTCTCTCAGGGCTATGAACACTGAAGCTTTCTTT. This encodes CASTSLRAMNTEAFF.

The genes are TRBV9 and TRBJ2-1; TRBD2 is a possible D gene (7 bases). CDR1 and CDR2 (germline): SGDLS, YYNGEE. Trimming stripped 0 bases from V and 3 bases from J, with 16 bases between. The CDR3 has 17 residues. CDR3 protein: CASSVAAGASYYNEQFF. In DNA, the CDR3 is TGTGCCAGCAGCGTAGCTGCGGGGGCAAGTTACTACAATGAGCAGTTCTTC.

This clone occurred once. The chain recombines TRBV15 with TRBJ2-3; TRBD2 matches 9 bases. Germline lookup yields CDR1 LNHNV and CDR2 YYDKDF (reference sequence). This CDR3 has 18 residues. V was clipped by 0 bases and J by 4 bases; unmatched bases: 11. The chain's CDR3 is CATSRDRVAGDPADTQYF. CDR3 nucleotides: TGTGCCACCAGCAGAGATCGGGTAGCGGGAGACCCGGCAGATACGCAGTATTTT.

This clone appeared a single time. The chain links TRBV29-1 to TRBJ2-3; D not resolved. The germline V and J ends were trimmed by 1 base and 10 bases, with 15 bases remaining between them. Germline V CDR1 and CDR2: SQVTM, ANQGSEA. The CDR3 is 13 amino acids. The chain's CDR3 is CSVEAQLSAAQYF. CDR3 nucleotide sequence: TGCAGCGTTGAAGCCCAACTATCCGCGGCGCAGTATTTT.

This clone was seen just once. The J gene is TRBJ1-1, the V gene TRBV7-9; 7 positions match TRBD1. Losses at the gene ends were 4 bases for V and 3 bases for J; bases not matched to a gene: 2. The CDR3 is 13 residues long. Germline V lookup: CDR1 SEHNR, CDR2 FQNEAQ (reference sequence). The CDR3 DNA is TGTGCCAGCAGCTCGACAGGGCACACTGAAGCTTTCTTT. Encoded protein: CASSSTGHTEAFF.

V usage is TRBV29-1 and J usage is TRBJ2-1; 10 nucleotides line up with TRBD2. Germline assignment: CDR1 SQVTM and CDR2 ANQGSEA. This CDR3 contains 15 residues. With V trimmed by 3 bases and J by 7 bases, 9 bases remained unmatched. The DNA for the CDR3 is TGCAGCGTTGAGGATCAGCGGGGGGGCCTGAATGAGCAGTTCTTC. Its protein is CSVEDQRGGLNEQFF.

The gene calls are TRBV2 and TRBJ1-1; D unclear. CDR3 length: 11 amino acids. The V end was cut by 10 bases, the J end by 1 base, with 7 bases between. Germline CDR1 reads SNHLY; CDR2 reads FYNNEI. CDR3 residues: CATQRNTEAFF. CDR3 nucleotide sequence: TGTGCCACCCAACGGAACACTGAAGCTTTCTTT.

The chain couples TRBV29-1 to TRBJ1-1, with D perhaps matching TRBD1 (6 bases). The CDR3 consists of 14 residues. V was clipped by 3 bases and J by 4 bases, with 15 bases between them. In germline, CDR1 is SQVTM, CDR2 ANQGSEA. The DNA for the CDR3 is TGCAGCGTTGATTTAACAGGGAGATTCACTGAAGCTTTCTTT. It yields the protein CSVDLTGRFTEAFF. Full variable domain (missing parts from reference TRBV29-1 and TRBJ1-1): SAVISQKPSRDICQRGTSLTIQCQVDSQVTMMFWYRQQPGQSLTLIATANQGSEATYESGFVIDKFPISRPNLTFSTLTVSNMSPEDSSIYLCSVDLTGRFTEAFFGQGTRLTVV.

The chain carries TRBV28 and TRBJ2-1; possibly TRBD2 for D (6 bases). V was cut by 8 bases and J by 10 bases, with 21 bases left in between. The CDR3 extends over 14 amino acids. CDR1 is MDHEN and CDR2 is SYDVKM in the germline V gene. CDR3 amino acids: CASVDSGRGWEQFF. CDR3 DNA: TGTGCCAGCGTTGATAGCGGCCGGGGTTGGGAGCAGTTCTTC.

The chain couples TRBV28 to TRBJ2-7; D is unresolved. The CDR3 has 12 residues. The germline V gene encodes CDR1 MDHEN and CDR2 SYDVKM. V was cut by 8 bases and J by 3 bases, with 11 bases left in between. The CDR3 region has the DNA TGTGCCAGCGCCATCACAATCTACGAGCAGTACTTC. Translating it yields CASAITIYEQYF.

The V gene is TRBV28, the J gene TRBJ2-1; D is ambiguous. The CDR3 contains 11 residues. Germline V gene lookup returns CDR1 MDHEN and CDR2 SYDVKM. Trimming cost V 5 bases and J 9 bases, with 8 bases left between them. The CDR3 spells CASSPRVEQFF. The CDR3 nucleotides read TGTGCCAGCAGTCCCCGAGTTGAGCAGTTCTTC. Using reference TRBV28 and TRBJ2-1 for the parts outside the CDR3, the full variable domain is DVKVTQSSRYLVKRTGEKVFLECVQDMDHENMFWYRQDPGLGLRLIYFSYDVKMKEKGDIPEGYSVSREKKERFSLILESASTNQTSMYLCASSPRVEQFFGPGTRLTVL.

This sequence joins TRBV19 and TRBJ1-1, with TRBD1 matching over 7 bases. Germline-derived CDR1 and CDR2 are LNHDA and SQIVND (reference sequence). There are 16 residues in the CDR3. V was clipped by 6 bases and J by 1 base; unmatched bases: 11. This CDR3 reads CASSGPGQSPNTEAFF. Written as DNA, the CDR3 is TGTGCCAGTAGCGGACCGGGACAGTCTCCGAACACTGAAGCTTTCTTT.

The chain carries TRBV5-5 and TRBJ1-3; no clear D. Germline V gene sequence: CDR1 SGHKS, CDR2 YYEKEE (reference sequence). Trimming took off 0 bases at V and 8 bases at J, with 12 bases between the two ends. There are 14 residues in the CDR3. CDR3 sequence (DNA): TGTGCCAGCAGCTTGGAAGGCAGGATGGACACCATATATTTT. This translates into CASSLEGRMDTIYF.